These 5 T cell receptor beta chains originate from one sample sequenced in a study of memory CD4+ T cells and cytomegalovirus serostatus (dated by TCRdb to between 2018 and 2021). The library was produced with the immunoSEQ multiplex PCR assay. Held by TCRdb, this immuneACCESS table contains in-frame sequences only and omits some clones. Under half of the omission traces to an unresolved V gene where checked; the cause of the rest is unknown. In all, the sample holds tens of thousands of clones, and 75% to 80% of those were seen once. Of the sample, roughly 0.8% falls within the top ten clones. A FACSAria II was used to sort memory CD4+ T cells, defined as single viable CD3+CD4+CD8-CD45RO+ cells. Specimen: memory CD4+ T cells from blood. These receptors were taken from an adult in good health and CMV-seronegative.

The V call is TRBV7-3, the J call TRBJ1-1; D uncertain. The CDR3 loop spans 13 amino acids. Looked up from germline, CDR1 is SGHTA and CDR2 is FQGTGA. The germline V and J ends were trimmed by 0 bases and 5 bases, with 7 bases remaining between them. The CDR3, as DNA: TGTGCCAGCAGCTTAACGGTTCGGACTGAAGCTTTCTTT. It codes for CASSLTVRTEAFF.

This chain uses TRBV29-1 with TRBJ2-7, with 10 bases aligning to TRBD2. V was clipped by 0 bases and J by 3 bases; unmatched bases: 5. Per germline, CDR1 SQVTM and CDR2 ANQGSEA. This CDR3 comprises 15 residues. The CDR3 protein is CSVEEGRTSGYEQYF. The DNA of the CDR3 is TGCAGCGTTGAAGAAGGAAGGACTAGCGGCTACGAGCAGTACTTC.

This clone was observed a handful of times. The chain carries TRBV7-9 and TRBJ1-1; no firm D call. Trimming left V 0 bases short and J 4 bases short, with 9 bases between. Germline V CDR1 and CDR2: SEHNR, FQNEAQ (reference sequence). The CDR3 consists of 14 residues. The CDR3 coding sequence is TGTGCCAGCAGCTTAGCGTTCCGGAGCACTGAAGCTTTCTTT. This codes for CASSLAFRSTEAFF. Filled out from reference TRBV7-9 and TRBJ1-1, the complete variable domain reads DTGVSQNPRHKITKRGQNVTFRCDPISEHNRLYWYRQTLGQGPEFLTYFQNEAQLEKSRLLSDRFSAERPKGSFSTLEIQRTEQGDSAMYLCASSLAFRSTEAFFGQGTRLTVV.

The chain employs TRBV7-2 and TRBJ2-3, with D unclear. Germline values: CDR1 SGHTA, CDR2 FQGNSA. The CDR3 consists of 14 residues. The germline V and J ends were trimmed by 0 bases and 2 bases, with 6 bases remaining between them. As DNA, the CDR3 is TGTGCCAGCAGCTTAGCCCCTAACACAGATACGCAGTATTTT. Residues: CASSLAPNTDTQYF.

The count of this clone is one. The chain couples TRBV29-1 to TRBJ1-3; a weak D match, TRBD1 (5 bases). In germline, CDR1 is SQVTM, CDR2 ANQGSEA. The V end was cut by 6 bases, the J end by 2 bases, with 8 bases between. The CDR3 spans 12 residues. CDR3: CSVGTAGNTIYF. The DNA for the CDR3 is TGCAGCGTCGGGACGGCTGGAAACACCATATATTTT. The whole variable domain, filled in from reference TRBV29-1 and TRBJ1-3, reads SAVISQKPSRDICQRGTSLTIQCQVDSQVTMMFWYRQQPGQSLTLIATANQGSEATYESGFVIDKFPISRPNLTFSTLTVSNMSPEDSSIYLCSVGTAGNTIYFGEGSWLTVV.